Below, 17 T cell receptor beta chains from the same sample are listed, as sequenced in a study of T cells in Graves' hyperthyroidism and ophthalmopathy. What was amplified from RNA transcripts were TCR beta CDR3 regions. HTBI primers were employed in a first-round RT-PCR of the TCR CDR3. MiXCR was run by TCRdb on the multiplex PCR reads, yielding one entry per CDR3 protein. The table includes 250,000 to 300,000 distinct CDR3 sequences, less than 15% detected once. Material for sequencing was blood. Receptors originate from a woman between 35 and 50 years old with Graves' hyperthyroidism that later progressed to Graves' ophthalmopathy.

This clonotype was found many times. The chain combines TRBV10-3 with TRBJ2-3; the match to TRBD2 covers 10 bases. Germline V gene data show CDR1 as ENHRY and CDR2 as SYGVKD. The CDR3 spans 14 residues. Trimming at V came to 10 bases and at J to 7 bases, leaving 11 bases not matched to a gene. CDR3 sequence (DNA): TGTGCCAGCCACGAGGCTAGCGGGAGCTATACGCAGTATTTT. Its translation: CASHEASGSYTQYF.

This clonotype was found many times. This chain uses TRBV4-1 with TRBJ2-2, with TRBD1 matching 10 bases. Germline V gene sequence: CDR1 MGHRA, CDR2 YSYEKL. The CDR3 runs to 18 residues. The J segment lost 4 bases and the V segment lost 4 bases, leaving 12 bases of the junction unmatched. CDR3 sequence reads: CASSLTGQGTLSTGELFF. The DNA for the CDR3 is TGCGCCAGCAGCCTAACGGGACAGGGGACATTGTCCACCGGGGAGCTGTTTTTT.

This clonotype occurred a few times. J is TRBJ2-2 and V is TRBV4-1, with D perhaps matching TRBD1 (6 bases). The CDR3 is 18 residues long. The V gene lost 0 bases and the J gene lost 7 bases, with 21 bases spanning the gap. The germline V gene has CDR1 MGHRA and CDR2 YSYEKL. CDR3: CASSQEKVQQGGSGELFF. The CDR3 DNA sequence: TGCGCCAGCAGCCAAGAGAAGGTTCAACAGGGTGGGAGCGGGGAGCTGTTTTTT.

This clonotype was detected ten times or more. The V and J genes are TRBV5-5 and TRBJ2-1; 11 nucleotides match TRBD1. After removal of 4 bases from V and 8 bases from J, the junction contained 11 bases not matched to a gene. The germline V gene has CDR1 SGHKS and CDR2 YYEKEE (reference sequence). The CDR3 contains 16 residues. The DNA for the CDR3 is TGTGCCAGCAGCGTTGGACAGGGGGCTAAGGTCGATGAGCAGTTCTTC. It codes for CASSVGQGAKVDEQFF.

This clonotype came up many times. The chain carries TRBV27 and TRBJ1-5; D is possibly TRBD1 (5 bases). Germline V gene data show CDR1 as MNHEY and CDR2 as SMNVEV (reference sequence). Trimming left V 3 bases short and J 9 bases short, with 15 bases between. This CDR3 comprises 14 residues. The CDR3 loop is CASSLFAGNTPQHF. Here the CDR3 DNA reads TGTGCCAGCAGTTTGTTTGCAGGGAATACGCCCCAGCATTTT.

The table lists this clonotype with many counts. The chain combines TRBV20-1 with TRBJ1-2, with 8 bases aligning to TRBD1. This CDR3 is 12 amino acids long. V lost 6 bases to trimming and J lost 3 bases; unmatched junction nucleotides: 3. CDR1 and CDR2 (germline): DFQATT, SNEGSKA (reference sequence). This CDR3 is CSAQGAYYGYTF. The CDR3 nucleotides read TGCAGTGCCCAGGGGGCTTACTATGGCTACACCTTC.

The chain combines TRBV12-3 or TRBV12-4 with TRBJ2-1; D may be TRBD1 or TRBD2 (6 bases each). This CDR3 has 15 residues. Trimming left V 4 bases short and J 8 bases short, with 18 bases between. CDR3 sequence: CASSWRGRLGDEQFF. CDR3 nucleotide sequence: TGTGCCAGCAGTTGGAGGGGGAGGCTCGGCGATGAGCAGTTCTTC.

This clonotype has at least ten counts. The chain uses TRBV20-1 and TRBJ2-7; 13 nucleotides agree with TRBD2. Germline CDR1 DFQATT, CDR2 SNEGSKA (reference sequence). Losses at the gene ends were 0 bases for V and 6 bases for J; bases not matched to a gene: 11. This CDR3 is 17 amino acids long. The CDR3 DNA reads TGCAGTGCTAGAGATCCACGGACTAGCGGGAGTGTCGGCGAGCAGTACTTC. As protein: CSARDPRTSGSVGEQYF.

The sample holds many counts of this clonotype. The J gene is TRBJ2-7, the V gene TRBV27; 8 bases fit TRBD2. The CDR3 runs 15 residues. V was clipped by 5 bases and J by 2 bases; unmatched bases: 8. Germline V gene sequence: CDR1 MNHEY, CDR2 SMNVEV (reference sequence). CDR3 bases: TGTGCCAGCAGTCCCAGGGCGGGAGGCGCCTACGAGCAGTACTTC. It specifies CASSPRAGGAYEQYF.

Many counts were recorded for this clonotype. The chain recombines TRBV28 with TRBJ2-2; TRBD2 matches at 8 bases. Germline V gene sequence: CDR1 MDHEN, CDR2 SYDVKM. V was pared by 4 bases and J by 7 bases, with 8 bases of the junction left unmatched. The CDR3 length is 15 residues. CDR3 protein: CASSSPGRAVGELFF. The DNA of the CDR3 is TGTGCCAGCAGTTCCCCCGGGAGGGCCGTCGGGGAGCTGTTTTTT.

The chain has TRBV28 and TRBJ1-6, with a possible D match to TRBD1 (6 bases). The CDR3 loop spans 16 amino acids. Trimming removed 5 bases from V and 8 bases from J, with 19 bases in between. Germline CDR1 reads MDHEN; CDR2 reads SYDVKM. CDR3 nucleotide sequence: TGTGCCAGCAGTCCATTACAGGGATTTGGTTATTCACCCCTCCACTTT. Protein sequence: CASSPLQGFGYSPLHF.

At least ten counts were recorded for this clonotype. The CDR3 loop reads CASSESLSSYNSPLHF. The DNA of the CDR3 is TGTGCCAGCAGTGAAAGTCTGAGCTCCTATAATTCACCCCTCCACTTT. The chain carries TRBV6-1 and TRBJ1-6; no firm D call. The CDR3 extends over 16 amino acids. Germline lookup yields CDR1 MNHNS and CDR2 SASEGT. V was clipped by 2 bases and J by 0 bases, with 8 bases between them.

The V gene is TRBV11-2, the J gene TRBJ2-7; 12 bases agree with TRBD1. Trimming at V came to 4 bases and at J to 3 bases, leaving 10 bases not matched to a gene. Germline values: CDR1 SGHAT, CDR2 FQNNGV. The CDR3 covers 17 residues. The DNA of the CDR3 is TGTGCCAGCAGCTCACTTGCCGGGACAGGGGGCTACTACGAGCAGTACTTC. It codes for CASSSLAGTGGYYEQYF.

This clonotype turned up a few times. The CDR3 sequence is CSVKGPSSYEQYF. CDR3 DNA: TGCAGTGTTAAAGGACCGAGCTCCTACGAGCAGTACTTC. The J gene is TRBJ2-7, the V gene TRBV20-1; no reliable D call. The CDR3 consists of 13 residues. Germline V gene lookup returns CDR1 DFQATT and CDR2 SNEGSKA (reference sequence). Trimming stripped 7 bases from V and 0 bases from J, with 13 bases between.

This clonotype was detected many times. The chain combines TRBV30 with TRBJ2-5; TRBD2 might be the D (6 bases). V lost 5 bases, J lost 0 bases, and 10 bases lay in between. Germline V gene lookup returns CDR1 GTSNPN and CDR2 SVGIG (reference sequence). CDR3 length: 13 residues. In DNA, the CDR3 is TGTGCCTGGGGGGGACTCTACCAAGAGACCCAGTACTTC. Its protein product is CAWGGLYQETQYF.

In its sample, this clonotype was seen many times. This chain links TRBV6-1 with TRBJ1-6; D is perhaps TRBD1 (5 bases). The germline gives CDR1 MNHNS, CDR2 SASEGT. The CDR3 is 16 residues long. V was clipped by 0 bases and J by 9 bases, with 15 bases between them. The CDR3 protein is CASSEAGPGIGSPLHF. CDR3 DNA: TGTGCCAGCAGTGAAGCCGGGCCAGGGATAGGTTCACCCCTCCACTTT.

The sample holds many counts of this clonotype. This chain connects TRBV12-3 or TRBV12-4 to TRBJ1-5; no definite D call. V gave up 3 bases and J gave up 0 bases, with 9 bases separating them. The CDR3 has 15 residues. CDR3: CASSFTDFSNQPQHF. The CDR3 DNA follows: TGTGCCAGCAGTTTCACAGATTTTAGCAATCAGCCCCAGCATTTT.